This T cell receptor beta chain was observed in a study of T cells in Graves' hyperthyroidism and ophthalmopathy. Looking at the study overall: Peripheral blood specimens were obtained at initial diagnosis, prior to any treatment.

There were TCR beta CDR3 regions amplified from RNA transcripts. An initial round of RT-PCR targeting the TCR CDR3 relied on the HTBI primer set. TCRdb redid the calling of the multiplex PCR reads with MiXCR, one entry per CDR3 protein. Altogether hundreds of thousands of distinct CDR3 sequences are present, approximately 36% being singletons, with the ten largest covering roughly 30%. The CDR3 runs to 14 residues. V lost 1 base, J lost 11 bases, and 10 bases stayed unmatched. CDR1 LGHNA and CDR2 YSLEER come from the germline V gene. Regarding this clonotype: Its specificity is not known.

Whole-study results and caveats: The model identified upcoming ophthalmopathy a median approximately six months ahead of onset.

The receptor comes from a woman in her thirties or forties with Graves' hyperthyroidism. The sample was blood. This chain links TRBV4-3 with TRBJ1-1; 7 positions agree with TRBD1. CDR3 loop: CASSQVGGQAVAFF. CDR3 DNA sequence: TGCGCCAGCAGCCAAGTTGGTGGACAGGCGGTGGCTTTCTTT.